This T cell receptor beta chain was retrieved from a study of T cells in narcolepsy. The assay was immunoSEQ multiplex PCR, and TCRdb's table has in-frame clones only and misses some. The sample has tens of thousands of clones, about 80% seen once; the top ten hold roughly 0.7%. Germline CDR1 is SGHRS and CDR2 is YFSETQ. This CDR3 has 18 residues. The V end was cut by 0 bases, the J end by 1 base, with 19 bases between. Sequences were obtained from CD45RA- memory CD4+ T cells from PBMCs. The chain combines TRBV5-1 with TRBJ1-2, with D possibly matching TRBD1 (6 bases). The clonotype originates from a human donor with narcolepsy. The CDR3 DNA is TGCGCCAGCAGCTTGGGAGTTTTAGCGTCGGACAGTAACTATGGCTACACCTTC. Translation gives CASSLGVLASDSNYGYTF.